Described below is a single T cell receptor (beta chain) sequence and its context. Its antigen specificity is not known. No much larger clone exists at a distance of one base, and base qualities are not known. Ficoll-Paque density gradient centrifugation was used to isolate PBMCs. Instrument used: Illumina NovaSeq 6000. TCRalpha and TCRbeta cDNA libraries were built by 5'RACE with constant-segment primers, adding sample barcodes and unique molecular identifiers. RNA was extracted from every sample with Trizol reagent. Libraries were amplified in two PCR steps, with a second sample barcode and Illumina TruSeq adapters added in the second step. The libraries were sequenced on an Illumina NovaSeq using 2 x 150 bp paired-end reads. As for the original processing: The reads were demultiplexed and collapsed into UMI-guided consensus sequences using migec v1.2.7. Using mixcr v2.1.11, UMI consensuses were aligned to TRA and TRB V and J templates and then assembled into clonotypes. A clonotype was counted as expanded or contracted only when both edgeR and NoisET called the clonotype significant, with the noise models trained on biological replicates. For edgeR calls, the thresholds were a false discovery rate-adjusted p below 0.01 and a log2 fold-change of 1. As an exploratory analysis of dynamics, max-normalized trajectories of the 1000 most abundant clonotypes were examined by PCA with hierarchical clustering. Each responding clone was given a CD4 or CD8 phenotype based on the CD4+ and CD8+ repertoires, which had been sequenced separately. TCRdb redid the processing of the public reads, applying fastp at Q25 and MiXCR, and retained in-frame beta chains. Rows merge per CDR3 protein into single entries with the most common DNA and genes. The V and J calls and clone size are TCRdb's, not the authors'. The sample data list hundreds of thousands of distinct CDR3 sequences, and 20% to 25% of these were observed just once. The ten largest clones capture under 15% of the sample.

This entry comes from a study of T-cell memory formation after mild COVID-19 (dated by TCRdb to 2020 to 2022). Concerning the study at large: TCR sequence clusters from the two donors were largely donor specific. T-cell clones expanding and contracting after mild COVID-19 in a couple of donors were tracked by longitudinal TCRalpha and TCRbeta repertoire sequencing. Two young, previously healthy adult volunteers, one female and one male, were included in the cohort. Broader findings and caveats from the paper: Clones contracting from day 15 to 85 had balanced CD4/CD8 phenotypes, while a second wave expanding from day 15 to 37 was biased towards CD4+. SARS-CoV-2 specificity was not confirmed for the second-wave clones peaking on day 37. The detection of some responding clones in pre-infection memory suggests that pre-existing cross-reactive memory T cells joined the SARS-CoV-2 response. Contracting CD4+ clones were found mainly in CM and EM memory subsets, while CD8+ clones were enriched in EMRA. Only a couple of mild cases were covered by the study, and larger cohorts that include severe cases with pre-infection samples were considered necessary.

The germline V gene (reference sequence) supplies CDR1 LNHDA and CDR2 SQIVND. The trim is 5 bases for V and 3 bases for J, with a gap of 14 bases between the germline ends. Measured from the cysteine to the phenylalanine, the CDR3 is 14 residues long. The read is trimmed to its CDR3 DNA, 42 bases read in frame from base 1. The TCR originated in an adult woman who had mild COVID-19 (a few samples of this study predate the infection). The sample titles of this study are shuffled in the database, so cell type and time point are left out; the donor was told from shared clones. The material sequenced was PBMCs or a T cell subset sorted from them (not recorded which). This sequence uses TRBV19 and TRBJ2-7; the D gene assignment is ambiguous. The CDR3 protein sequence reads: CASSWAGADYEQYF. Read as DNA, the sequence is TGTGCCAGTAGTTGGGCAGGAGCCGACTACGAGCAGTACTTC.